Listed below are T cell receptor beta chains from one sample, sequenced in a study of T cells in Graves' hyperthyroidism and ophthalmopathy. From the multiplex PCR reads, TCRdb called clonotypes with MiXCR, one entry per CDR3 protein. The top ten clones hold 7% to 9.5% of a sample with about 290,000 distinct CDR3 sequences, around 13% of them seen once. The sequenced material came from blood. These receptors originate from a woman aged 40 to 55 with Graves' hyperthyroidism. CDR3s include the opening cysteine and the closing phenylalanine or tryptophan.

>TRBV20-1|TRBJ1-2
CSARDRVYGYTF
>TRBV6-6|TRBJ2-5
CASSYSFRGGETQYF
>TRBV27|TRBJ2-7
CASWTGTGAFGQYF
>TRBV2|TRBJ2-1
CASSAPDEQFF
>TRBV29-1|TRBJ2-3
CSASRDSGLDTQYF
>TRBV29-1|TRBJ2-1
CSVRDYNEQFF
>TRBV7-8|TRBJ2-3
CASSLVAGIGSTDTQYF
>TRBV20-1|TRBJ2-1
CSARDSVPGEDEQFF
>TRBV4-1|TRBJ1-2
CASSQDIAAGPRGYTF
>TRBV6-1|TRBJ2-5
CASTLGREETQYF
>TRBV6-1|TRBJ1-5
CASRLTGENQPQHF
>TRBV19|TRBJ1-2
CASSIGPTVNYGYTF
>TRBV12-5|TRBJ2-7
CASAPSGLQSSPYEQYF
>TRBV24-1|TRBJ1-5
CATRGKTSYSNQPQHF
>TRBV18|TRBJ2-7
CASSTDSSYEQYF
>TRBV6-1|TRBJ1-5
CASTPGSNQPQHF
>TRBV25-1|TRBJ2-7
CASSDVGARTGEQYF
>TRBV30|TRBJ2-3
CAWLTSSTQYF
>TRBV7-2|TRBJ1-4
CASSLDSVNEKLFF
>TRBV14|TRBJ2-2
CASSQFRTENTGELFF
>TRBV6-5|TRBJ1-2
CASSYSGSRPSKGYTF
>TRBV6-1|TRBJ2-3
CASRGGLAVPLGETDTQYF
>TRBV2|TRBJ2-5
CASGRGRGETQYF
>TRBV28|TRBJ1-1
CASSLQGYTEAFF
>TRBV6-2/TRBV6-3|TRBJ1-5
CASSWGTDQPQHF
>TRBV7-6|TRBJ2-3
CASSLGTGYSTDTQYF
>TRBV18|TRBJ2-3
CASSTGGPDTQYF
>TRBV7-2|TRBJ2-1
CASSLGSNEQFF
>TRBV7-9|TRBJ2-1
CASSLRSGGPNEQFF
>TRBV3-1|TRBJ2-1
CASSQPGGDRSFF
>TRBV10-3|TRBJ2-2
CAISDRTGELFF
>TRBV28|TRBJ1-1
CASSPPSYRGGNTEAFF
>TRBV30|TRBJ2-7
CAWSVYGGEQYF
>TRBV25-1|TRBJ1-6
CASSDVTSNSPLHF
>TRBV7-9|TRBJ2-7
CASSFPEAGADSYEQYF
>TRBV19|TRBJ1-5
CASSIQNQPQHF
>TRBV11-2|TRBJ2-4
CASSSSLAVAKNIQYF
>TRBV7-9|TRBJ2-2
CASSPGQYTGELFF
>TRBV7-2|TRBJ1-5
CASSLRFGGFSNQPQHF
>TRBV9|TRBJ2-3
CASSVGASGSTDTQYF